This entry features one T cell receptor (beta chain) sequence. This clonotype was picked up many times. Its antigen remains undetermined. The record has no base qualities; no much larger clone is one base away. Separate amplification of TCR alpha and beta chain libraries was performed from the second PCR step onward. CMV status of each donor was established by measuring IFNgamma production from CD4+ T cells after fresh PBMCs were stimulated overnight with CMV viral lysate. Miltenyi beads were used first to positively select CD4 T cells, and CD8 T cells were then positively selected from the CD4-negative fraction. Cells stained for CD3, CD4, CD8, CD45RA, CD27 and a live/dead dye were sorted on a BD Aria II into four subsets by CD45RA and CD27. Three healthy volunteers provided blood, and the blood of each volunteer was split into CD4 and CD8 T cells and then into four differentiation subsets. Approximately 120 ml of peripheral blood was collected from each donor, and PBMC were isolated from the blood using Ficoll-Paque PLUS density-gradient centrifugation. Sorted cells were lysed in RLT buffer, after which RNA was extracted using a Qiagen RNeasy kit and stored at -80 degrees C.

This record belongs to a study of naive and memory T cell subsets (dated by TCRdb to about 2017). As for the study more broadly: Sorted naive and memory T cell subsets from peripheral blood were analyzed in the study using a UMI-based, open-source pipeline for TCR alpha and beta sequencing. The results of the functional CMV T cell responses matched the IgG serology results in every case. RNA was DNase-treated and reverse transcribed with TCR constant-region primers, mostly using SuperScript III. Overall results and qualifications from the work: A clonotype was defined as a single alpha or beta chain sequence rather than as a paired alpha/beta receptor. Gini index rose and Shannon and inverse Simpson diversity fell from naive through CM, EM and EMRA in both CD4 and CD8 cells. RNA-based TCR counts may be influenced by expression changes linked to T cell activation and differentiation. The repertoire findings for the naive and memory subsets could not be validated against a ground truth because none was available. A power law was followed by TCR abundance, with an exponent that differed between naive and memory subsets but was consistent across the three individuals. Following error correction, more than 95% of naive TCR sequences occurred only once, which made naive abundance distributions much steeper than those of memory subsets. A few larger clonotypes were found in naive repertoires, especially CD8, and these larger clonotypes were possibly memory cells re-expressing CD45RA.

Preparation of the library involved UMI-ligation and nested PCR. The beta constant-region primer consisted of an equimolar mixture of two oligonucleotides that together covered TRBC1 and TRBC2. The ligated cDNA went through four rounds of PCR with nested alpha and beta constant-region primers together with the SP2 primer. A single-stranded oligonucleotide containing the SP2 primer and a 12-nucleotide UMI was joined to the 3' end of the cDNA by T4 RNA ligase 1. The ligation reaction was incubated at 16°C for about 18-25 hours. PCR2 was typically performed as a SYBR Green qPCR and was stopped at a predetermined threshold so that over-amplification was prevented. Every purification after the first one was done using Agencourt AMPure XP magnetic beads. Library amounts were measured by Qubit and library quality was assessed on a TapeStation, where the main peak was expected at around 650 bp. Pooled libraries were sequenced on an Illumina MiSeq with v2 2x251 paired-end kits, typically giving about 0.85-2.3 million reads per sample. Each sample's library went into the pool at 4 nM, and 5-7% PhiX was added to help with cluster recognition. Under the source paper's analysis protocol: V and J genes were assigned to Demultiplexor-processed FASTQ reads by Decombinator through tag matching, with a single base-pair mismatch being allowed. Collapsinator used UMIs to correct both sequencing errors and frequency errors arising from PCR heterogeneity. CDR3Translator translated TCRs and extracted CDR3s from the conserved cysteine to the FGXG phenylalanine, flagging non-productive sequences. Repertoires were subsampled to equal numbers of UMI-defined TCRs before Gini, Shannon entropy and inverse Simpson indices were calculated. Power-law fits to clonotype abundance distributions were performed by maximum likelihood within the linear range. Similar UMI counts, unique TCR numbers and clonal distributions were obtained with the pipeline and with MIGEC on one naive CD8 sample. In one analysis, naive TCRs that were also found in any memory subset of the same donor were excluded from the naive repertoire. Repertoires were searched for 7,000 to 7,500 CMV-associated CDR3 sequences compiled from VDJdb and a published dataset. TCRdb trimmed public reads at Q25 via fastp, called clones via MiXCR and kept in-frame beta chains. Identical CDR3 proteins give one entry, which carries the most common genes and DNA. The V and J calls and clone size come from TCRdb's table, not from the authors' own analysis. This sample holds around 160,000 distinct CDR3 sequences; about 23% were observed only once. The ten largest make up around 0.11% of the sample.

The germline V gene supplies CDR1 SQVTM and CDR2 ANQGSEA. V drops 1 base and J drops 15 bases, leaving 10 bases in between. The CDR3 has 10 amino acids, counting the end cysteine and phenylalanine. The sequence is cut down to CDR3 DNA, 30 bases in frame from base 1. The rearranged segments are TRBV29-1 and TRBJ2-1, with the identity of the D gene unclear. The sequenced sample was naive CD4+ T cells from blood. This sample's cell subset or site label indicates: naive T cells, CD45RA high CD27+. This TCR was recovered from a human donor in good health. The CDR3 is CSVEVGRTFF. In nucleotide form, the sequence is TGCAGCGTTGAAGTGGGCCGCACGTTCTTC.